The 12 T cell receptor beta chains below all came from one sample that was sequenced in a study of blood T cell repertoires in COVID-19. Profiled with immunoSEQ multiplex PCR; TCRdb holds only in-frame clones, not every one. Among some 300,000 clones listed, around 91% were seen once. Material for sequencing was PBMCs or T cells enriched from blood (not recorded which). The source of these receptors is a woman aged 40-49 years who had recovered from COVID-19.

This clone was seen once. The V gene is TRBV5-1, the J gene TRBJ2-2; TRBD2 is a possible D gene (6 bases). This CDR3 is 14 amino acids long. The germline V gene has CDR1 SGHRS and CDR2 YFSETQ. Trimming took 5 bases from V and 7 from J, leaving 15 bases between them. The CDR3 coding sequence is TGCGCCAGCAGGCCCGGGAGCCTAAGCGGGGAGCTGTTTTTT. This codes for CASRPGSLSGELFF.

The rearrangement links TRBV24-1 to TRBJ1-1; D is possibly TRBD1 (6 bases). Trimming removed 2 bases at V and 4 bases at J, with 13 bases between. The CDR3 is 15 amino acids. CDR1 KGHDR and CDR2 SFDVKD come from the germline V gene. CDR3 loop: CATSDSAGAATEAFF. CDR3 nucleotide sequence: TGTGCCACCAGTGATTCCGCAGGGGCGGCCACTGAAGCTTTCTTT.

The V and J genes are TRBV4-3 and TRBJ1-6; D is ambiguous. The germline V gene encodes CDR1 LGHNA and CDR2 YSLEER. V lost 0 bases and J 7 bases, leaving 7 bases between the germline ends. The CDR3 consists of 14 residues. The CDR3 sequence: CASSQDRRNSPLHF. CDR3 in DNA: TGCGCCAGCAGCCAAGACAGAAGAAATTCACCCCTCCACTTT.

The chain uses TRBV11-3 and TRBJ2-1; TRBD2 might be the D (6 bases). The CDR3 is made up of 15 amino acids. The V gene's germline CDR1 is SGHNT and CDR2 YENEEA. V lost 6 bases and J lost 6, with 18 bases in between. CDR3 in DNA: TGTGCCAGCAGACTCGAACCGGGAGCGGGCAATGAGCAGTTCTTC. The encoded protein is CASRLEPGAGNEQFF.

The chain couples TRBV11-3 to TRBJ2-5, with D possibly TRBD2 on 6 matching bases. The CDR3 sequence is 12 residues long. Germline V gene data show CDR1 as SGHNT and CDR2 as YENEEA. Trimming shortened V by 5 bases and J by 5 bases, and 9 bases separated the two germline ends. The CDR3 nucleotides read TGTGCCAGCAGCCGTGCGGGGGAGACCCAGTACTTC. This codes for CASSRAGETQYF.

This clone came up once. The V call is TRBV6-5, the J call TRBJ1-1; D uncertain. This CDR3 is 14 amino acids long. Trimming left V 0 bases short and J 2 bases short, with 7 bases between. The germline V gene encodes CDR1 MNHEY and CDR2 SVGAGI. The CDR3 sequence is CASSYSRHNTEAFF. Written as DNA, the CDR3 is TGTGCCAGCAGTTACTCGCGTCATAACACTGAAGCTTTCTTT.

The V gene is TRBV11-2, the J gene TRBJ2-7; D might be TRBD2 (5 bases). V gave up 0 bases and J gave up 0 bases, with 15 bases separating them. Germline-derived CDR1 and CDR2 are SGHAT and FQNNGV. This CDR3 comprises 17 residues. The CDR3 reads CASSLEPGGGSSYEQYF. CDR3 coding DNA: TGTGCCAGCAGCTTAGAACCTGGAGGCGGTAGCTCCTACGAGCAGTACTTC.

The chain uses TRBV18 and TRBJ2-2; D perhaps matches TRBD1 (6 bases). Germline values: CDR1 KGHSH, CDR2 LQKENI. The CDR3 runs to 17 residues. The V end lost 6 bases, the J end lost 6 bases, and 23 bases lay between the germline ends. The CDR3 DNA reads TGTGCCAGCTCGCCTATCCGTACAGGGTTTATTGCCGGGGAGCTGTTTTTT. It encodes CASSPIRTGFIAGELFF.

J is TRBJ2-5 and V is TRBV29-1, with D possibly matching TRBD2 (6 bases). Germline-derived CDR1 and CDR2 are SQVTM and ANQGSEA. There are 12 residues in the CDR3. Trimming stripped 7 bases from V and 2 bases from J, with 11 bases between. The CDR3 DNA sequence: TGCAGCGCCATGGGGGGTCAAGAGACCCAGTACTTC. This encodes CSAMGGQETQYF.

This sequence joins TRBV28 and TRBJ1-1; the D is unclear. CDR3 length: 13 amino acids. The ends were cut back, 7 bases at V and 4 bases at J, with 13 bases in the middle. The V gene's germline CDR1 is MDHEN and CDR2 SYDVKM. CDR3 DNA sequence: TGTGCCAGCACATTGAGGGTGCCCACTGAAGCTTTCTTT. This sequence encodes CASTLRVPTEAFF. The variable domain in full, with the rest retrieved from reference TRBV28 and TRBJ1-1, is DVKVTQSSRYLVKRTGEKVFLECVQDMDHENMFWYRQDPGLGLRLIYFSYDVKMKEKGDIPEGYSVSREKKERFSLILESASTNQTSMYLCASTLRVPTEAFFGQGTRLTVV.

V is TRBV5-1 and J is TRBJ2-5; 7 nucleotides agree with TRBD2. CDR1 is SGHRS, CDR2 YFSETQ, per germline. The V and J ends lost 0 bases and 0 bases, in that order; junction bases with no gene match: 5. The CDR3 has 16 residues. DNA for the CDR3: TGCGCCAGCAGCTTGGCCCCGGGGGGAAACCAAGAGACCCAGTACTTC. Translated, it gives CASSLAPGGNQETQYF.

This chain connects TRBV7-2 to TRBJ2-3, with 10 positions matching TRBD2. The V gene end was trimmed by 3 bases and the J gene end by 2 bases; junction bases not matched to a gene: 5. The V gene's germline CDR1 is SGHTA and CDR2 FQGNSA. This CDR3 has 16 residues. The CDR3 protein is CASSLPAGGVTDTQYF. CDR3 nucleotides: TGTGCCAGCAGCTTGCCAGCGGGAGGGGTCACAGATACGCAGTATTTT.